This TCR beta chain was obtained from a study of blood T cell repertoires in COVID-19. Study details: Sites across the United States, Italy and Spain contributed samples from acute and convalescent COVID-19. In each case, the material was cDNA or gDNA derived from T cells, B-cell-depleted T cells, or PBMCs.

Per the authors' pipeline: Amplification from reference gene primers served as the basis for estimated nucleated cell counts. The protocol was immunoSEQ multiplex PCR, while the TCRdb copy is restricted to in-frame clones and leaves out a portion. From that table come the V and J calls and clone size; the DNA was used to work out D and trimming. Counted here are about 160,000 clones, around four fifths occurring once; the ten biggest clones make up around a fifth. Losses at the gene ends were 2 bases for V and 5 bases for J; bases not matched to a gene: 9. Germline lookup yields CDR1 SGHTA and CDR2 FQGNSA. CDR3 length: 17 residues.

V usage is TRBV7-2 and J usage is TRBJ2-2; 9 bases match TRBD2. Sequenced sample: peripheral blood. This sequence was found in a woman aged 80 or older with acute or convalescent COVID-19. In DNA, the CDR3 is TGTGCCAGCAGCTTAAGGTCGGGCGGGAGGGAGACCGGGGAGCTGTTTTTT. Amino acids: CASSLRSGGRETGELFF.